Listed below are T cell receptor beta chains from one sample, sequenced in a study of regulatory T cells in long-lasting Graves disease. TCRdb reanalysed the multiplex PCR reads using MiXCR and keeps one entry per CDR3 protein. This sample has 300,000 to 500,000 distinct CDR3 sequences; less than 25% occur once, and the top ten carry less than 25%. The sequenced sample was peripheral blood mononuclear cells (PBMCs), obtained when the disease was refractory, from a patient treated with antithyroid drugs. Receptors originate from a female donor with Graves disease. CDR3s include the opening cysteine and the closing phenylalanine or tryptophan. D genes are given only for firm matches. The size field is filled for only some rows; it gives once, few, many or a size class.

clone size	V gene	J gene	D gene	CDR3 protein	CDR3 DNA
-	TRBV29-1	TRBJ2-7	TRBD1	CSVVGTGNNEQYF	TGCAGCGTTGTCGGGACAGGGAACAACGAGCAGTACTTC
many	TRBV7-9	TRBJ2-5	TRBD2	CASSFSSGHQETQYF	TGTGCCAGCAGCTTCTCTAGCGGTCACCAAGAGACCCAGTACTTC
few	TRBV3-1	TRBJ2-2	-	CASSPIQGSELFF	TGTGCCAGCAGCCCGATTCAGGGGTCGGAGCTGTTTTTT
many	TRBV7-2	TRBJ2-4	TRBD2	CASSPTGLAGEAKNIQYF	TGTGCCAGCAGCCCAACGGGACTAGCGGGAGAAGCCAAAAACATTCAGTACTTC
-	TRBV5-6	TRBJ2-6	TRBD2	CASSLKLAGKSGANVLTF	TGTGCCAGCAGCTTGAAGCTAGCGGGAAAATCTGGGGCCAACGTCCTGACTTTC
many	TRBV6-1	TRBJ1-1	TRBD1	CASTATGVNTEAFF	TGTGCCAGTACAGCGACAGGGGTGAACACTGAAGCTTTCTTT
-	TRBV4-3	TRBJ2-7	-	CASSQDKGHEQYF	TGCGCCAGCAGCCAAGATAAGGGACACGAGCAGTACTTC
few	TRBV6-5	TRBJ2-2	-	CASSYTGTTTGELFF	TGTGCCAGCAGTTACACCGGGACAACAACCGGGGAGCTGTTTTTT
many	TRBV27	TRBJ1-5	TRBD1	CASADRETQHF	TGTGCCAGCGCGGACAGGGAAACCCAGCATTTT
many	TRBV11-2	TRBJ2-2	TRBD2	CASSSELAGDSGELFF	TGTGCCAGCAGCTCCGAACTAGCGGGAGATTCTGGGGAGCTGTTTTTT
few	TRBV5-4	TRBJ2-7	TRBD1	CASSADRGSYEQYF	TGTGCCAGCAGCGCAGACAGGGGATCCTACGAGCAGTACTTC
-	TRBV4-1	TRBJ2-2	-	CASSQARQVTANTGELFF	TGCGCCAGCAGCCAAGCCCGACAAGTGACAGCGAACACCGGGGAGCTGTTTTTT
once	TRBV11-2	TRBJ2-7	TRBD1	CASRGQGNAYNEQYF	TGTGCCAGTAGGGGACAGGGTAACGCCTACAATGAGCAGTACTTC
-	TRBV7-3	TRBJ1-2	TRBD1	CASSPRDRYGYTF	TGTGCCAGCAGCCCCCGGGACAGATATGGCTACACCTTC
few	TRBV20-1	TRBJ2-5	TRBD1	CSAPGQAQETQYF	TGCAGTGCCCCCGGACAGGCGCAAGAGACCCAGTACTTC
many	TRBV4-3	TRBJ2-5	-	CASSQDRSLQETQYF	TGCGCCAGCAGCCAAGACAGAAGTCTGCAAGAGACCCAGTACTTC
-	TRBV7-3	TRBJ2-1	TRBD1	CASSLTTGGEQFF	TGTGCCAGCAGCTTAACAACAGGGGGTGAGCAGTTCTTC
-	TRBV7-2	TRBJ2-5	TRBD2	CASSSGLAGNRETQYF	TGTGCCAGCAGCTCCGGACTAGCGGGTAATAGGGAGACCCAGTACTTC
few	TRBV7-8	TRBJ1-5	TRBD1	CASSLGYQGAGYNQPQHF	TGTGCCAGCAGCTTAGGATATCAGGGGGCAGGTTACAATCAGCCCCAGCATTTT
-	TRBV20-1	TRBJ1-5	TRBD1	CSASLDRGSNQPQHF	TGCAGTGCCAGCCTGGACAGGGGTAGCAATCAGCCCCAGCATTTT
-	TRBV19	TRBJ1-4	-	CASSIGRGPGEKLFF	TGTGCCAGTAGTATAGGACGGGGCCCCGGGGAAAAACTGTTTTTT
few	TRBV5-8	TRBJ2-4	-	CASSLSVNEGLKNIQYF	TGTGCCAGCAGCTTGTCCGTGAACGAGGGGCTCAAAAACATTCAGTACTTC
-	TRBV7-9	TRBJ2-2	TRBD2	CASSLGGLAANTGELFF	TGTGCCAGCAGCTTAGGGGGACTAGCAGCGAACACCGGGGAGCTGTTTTTT
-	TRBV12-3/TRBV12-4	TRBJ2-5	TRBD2	CASSFRLAGGETQYF	TGTGCCAGCAGTTTTCGACTAGCGGGAGGTGAGACCCAGTACTTC
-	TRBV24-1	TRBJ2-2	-	CATAENTGELFF	TGTGCCACCGCAGAGAACACCGGGGAGCTGTTTTTT
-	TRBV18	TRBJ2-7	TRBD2	CASSPGLAGHSEQYF	TGTGCCAGCTCACCGGGACTAGCTGGACACTCCGAGCAGTACTTC
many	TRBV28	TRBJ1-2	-	CASSSLSGSGGYGYTF	TGTGCCAGCAGTTCCCTCTCAGGTTCGGGTGGCTATGGCTACACCTTC
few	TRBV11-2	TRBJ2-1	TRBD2	CASSLVLGGSSRNEQFF	TGTGCCAGCAGCTTAGTGCTCGGCGGGAGCTCCCGCAATGAGCAGTTCTTC
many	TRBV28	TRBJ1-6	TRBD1	CASSTGQGAYNSPLHF	TGTGCCAGCAGCACCGGACAGGGGGCATATAATTCACCCCTCCACTTT
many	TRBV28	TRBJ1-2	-	CASRAYREGGYGYTF	TGTGCCAGCAGGGCTTACAGGGAAGGGGGCTATGGCTACACCTTC
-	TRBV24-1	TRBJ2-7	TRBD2	CATSNPSGYEQYF	TGTGCCACCAGTAATCCTAGCGGCTACGAGCAGTACTTC
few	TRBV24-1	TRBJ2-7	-	CATSFGGIFSYEQYF	TGTGCCACCAGTTTTGGAGGGATCTTCTCCTACGAGCAGTACTTC
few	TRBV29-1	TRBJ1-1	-	CSGSGAGSITEAFF	TGCAGCGGATCAGGGGCCGGGTCGATCACTGAAGCTTTCTTT
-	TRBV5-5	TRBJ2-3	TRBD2	CASSPGLAGGTDTQYF	TGTGCCAGCAGCCCGGGACTAGCGGGAGGCACAGATACGCAGTATTTT
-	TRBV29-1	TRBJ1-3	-	CSAWTASSGNTIYF	TGCAGCGCCTGGACGGCCAGCTCTGGAAACACCATATATTTT
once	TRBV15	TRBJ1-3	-	CATSRDRAGNTIYF	TGTGCCACCAGCAGAGACAGGGCTGGAAACACCATATATTTT
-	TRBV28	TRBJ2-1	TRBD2	CASSPPSGGYNEQFF	TGTGCCAGCAGTCCCCCCTCGGGAGGGTACAATGAGCAGTTCTTC
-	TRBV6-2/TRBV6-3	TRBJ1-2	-	CASLDRRAYGYTF	TGTGCCAGCCTAGACAGGCGGGCCTATGGCTACACCTTC
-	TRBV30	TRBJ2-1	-	CAWSQTRDEQFF	TGTGCCTGGAGCCAGACCAGGGATGAGCAGTTCTTC
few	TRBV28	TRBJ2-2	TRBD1	CAGWTGNTGELFF	TGTGCCGGTTGGACAGGGAACACCGGGGAGCTGTTTTTT